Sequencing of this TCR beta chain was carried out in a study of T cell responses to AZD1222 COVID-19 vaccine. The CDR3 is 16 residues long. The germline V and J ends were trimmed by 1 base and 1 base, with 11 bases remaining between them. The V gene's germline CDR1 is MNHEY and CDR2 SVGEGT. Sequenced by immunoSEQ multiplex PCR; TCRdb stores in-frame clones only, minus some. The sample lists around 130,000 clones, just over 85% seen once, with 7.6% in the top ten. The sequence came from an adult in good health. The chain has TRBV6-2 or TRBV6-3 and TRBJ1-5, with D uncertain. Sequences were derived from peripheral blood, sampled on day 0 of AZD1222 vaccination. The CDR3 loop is CASSYLLTGSNQPQHF. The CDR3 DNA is TGTGCCAGCAGTTACTTACTTACGGGGAGCAATCAGCCCCAGCATTTT.